This TCR beta chain was captured in a study of blood T cell repertoires in COVID-19. The protocol was immunoSEQ multiplex PCR, while the TCRdb copy is restricted to in-frame clones and leaves out a portion. The table has under 200,000 clones, approximately 89% seen once. V was clipped by 2 bases and J by 4 bases; unmatched bases: 11. The CDR3 spans 17 residues. Germline V lookup: CDR1 MNHEY, CDR2 SVGEGT. The gene calls are TRBV6-2 or TRBV6-3 and TRBJ2-3, with TRBD2 matching 8 bases. Sequencing was performed on peripheral blood. The TCR sequence derives from a man in his 70s with acute or convalescent COVID-19. This chain's CDR3 is CASSYGPRGGASDTQYF. CDR3 nucleotide sequence: TGTGCCAGCAGTTACGGGCCCCGGGGGGGCGCGTCAGATACGCAGTATTTT.